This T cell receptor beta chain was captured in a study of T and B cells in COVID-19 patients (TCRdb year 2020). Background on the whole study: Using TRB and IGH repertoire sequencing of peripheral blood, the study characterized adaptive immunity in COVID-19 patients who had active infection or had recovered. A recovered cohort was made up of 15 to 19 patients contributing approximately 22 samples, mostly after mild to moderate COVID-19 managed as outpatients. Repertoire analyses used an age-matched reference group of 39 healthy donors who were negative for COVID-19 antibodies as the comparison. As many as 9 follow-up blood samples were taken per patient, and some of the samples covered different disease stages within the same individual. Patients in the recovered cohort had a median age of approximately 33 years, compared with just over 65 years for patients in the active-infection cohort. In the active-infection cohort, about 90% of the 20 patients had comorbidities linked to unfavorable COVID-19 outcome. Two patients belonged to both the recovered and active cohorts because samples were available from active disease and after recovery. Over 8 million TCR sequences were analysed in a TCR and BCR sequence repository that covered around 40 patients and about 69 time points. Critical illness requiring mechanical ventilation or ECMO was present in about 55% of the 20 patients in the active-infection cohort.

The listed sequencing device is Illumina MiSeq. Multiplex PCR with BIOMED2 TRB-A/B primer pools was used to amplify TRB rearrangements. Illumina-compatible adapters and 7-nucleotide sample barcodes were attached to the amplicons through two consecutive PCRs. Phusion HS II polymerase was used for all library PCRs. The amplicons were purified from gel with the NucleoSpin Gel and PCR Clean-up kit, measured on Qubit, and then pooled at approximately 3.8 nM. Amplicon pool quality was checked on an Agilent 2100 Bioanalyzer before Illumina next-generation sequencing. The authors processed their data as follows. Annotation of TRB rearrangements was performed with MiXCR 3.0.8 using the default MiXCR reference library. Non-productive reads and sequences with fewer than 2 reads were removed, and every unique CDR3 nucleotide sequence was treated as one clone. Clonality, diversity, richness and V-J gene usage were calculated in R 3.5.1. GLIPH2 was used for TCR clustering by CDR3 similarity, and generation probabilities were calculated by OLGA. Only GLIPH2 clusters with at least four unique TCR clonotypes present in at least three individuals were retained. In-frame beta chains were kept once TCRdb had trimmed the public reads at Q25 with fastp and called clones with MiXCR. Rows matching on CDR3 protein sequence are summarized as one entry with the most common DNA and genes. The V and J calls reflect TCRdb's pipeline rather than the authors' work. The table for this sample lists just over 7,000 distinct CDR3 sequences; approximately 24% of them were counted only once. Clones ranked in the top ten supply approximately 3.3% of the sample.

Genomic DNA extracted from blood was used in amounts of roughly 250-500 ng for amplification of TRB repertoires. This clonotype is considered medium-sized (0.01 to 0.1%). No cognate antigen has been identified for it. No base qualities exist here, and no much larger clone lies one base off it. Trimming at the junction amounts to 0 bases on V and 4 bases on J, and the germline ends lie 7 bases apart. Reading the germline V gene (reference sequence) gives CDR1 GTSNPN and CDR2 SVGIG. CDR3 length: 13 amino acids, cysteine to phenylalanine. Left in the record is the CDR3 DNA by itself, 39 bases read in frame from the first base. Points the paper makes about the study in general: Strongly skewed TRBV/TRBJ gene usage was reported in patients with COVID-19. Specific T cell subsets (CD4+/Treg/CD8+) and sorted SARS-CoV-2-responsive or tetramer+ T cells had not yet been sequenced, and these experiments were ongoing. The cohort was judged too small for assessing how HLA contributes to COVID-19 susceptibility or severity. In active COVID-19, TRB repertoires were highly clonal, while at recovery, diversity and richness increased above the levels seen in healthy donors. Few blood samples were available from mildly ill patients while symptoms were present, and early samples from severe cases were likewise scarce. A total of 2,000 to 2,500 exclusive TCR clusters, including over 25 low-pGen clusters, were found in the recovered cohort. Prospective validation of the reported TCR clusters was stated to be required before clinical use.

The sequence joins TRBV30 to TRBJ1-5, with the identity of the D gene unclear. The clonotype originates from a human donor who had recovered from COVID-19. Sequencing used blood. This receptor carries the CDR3 CAWSVKGNQPQHF. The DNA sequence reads TGTGCCTGGAGTGTAAAAGGGAATCAGCCCCAGCATTTT.